The present TCR beta chain was sequenced within a study of blood T cell repertoires in COVID-19. Whole-study context: Spain, Italy and the United States supplied samples that represented acute and convalescent COVID-19.

Across 20 to 25 US areas, participants ranged in age from roughly 18 to 95 years. Original methodology: Quantification of nucleated cells was approximated via reference gene primer amplification. Method: immunoSEQ multiplex PCR; TCRdb's copy keeps in-frame clones and lacks some. Clone size and V and J calls were adopted from that table, with D and trimming inferred from the DNA. This table has around 200,000 clones, more than 75% appearing once. The CDR3 has 15 amino acids. Germline-derived CDR1 and CDR2 are LNHDA and SQIVND (reference sequence). Trimming took off 7 bases at V and 4 bases at J, with 17 bases between the two ends.

The clonotype was recovered from a man between 40 and 49 years old with acute COVID-19. The chain links TRBV19 to TRBJ1-5; D remains unclear. The material sequenced was PBMCs or T cells enriched from blood (not recorded which). Written as DNA, the CDR3 is TGTGCCAGTAAGGAACTAGGCCGCATGAATCAGCCCCAGCATTTT. This sequence encodes CASKELGRMNQPQHF.